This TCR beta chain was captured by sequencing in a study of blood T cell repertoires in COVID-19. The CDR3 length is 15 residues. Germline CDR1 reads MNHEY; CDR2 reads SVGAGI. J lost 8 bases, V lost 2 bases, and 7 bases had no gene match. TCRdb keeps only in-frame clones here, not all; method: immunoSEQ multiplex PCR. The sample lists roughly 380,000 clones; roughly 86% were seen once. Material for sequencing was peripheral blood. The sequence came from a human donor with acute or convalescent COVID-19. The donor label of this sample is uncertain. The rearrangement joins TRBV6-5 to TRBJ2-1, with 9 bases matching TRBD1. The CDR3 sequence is CASSYTGQGFDEQFF. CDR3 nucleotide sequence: TGTGCCAGCAGTTACACGGGACAGGGCTTCGATGAGCAGTTCTTC.